Listed here are 6 T cell receptor beta chains from one sample, sequenced in a study of blood T cells in healthy people across ages. Sample-barcoded 5' priming and a J-beta primer mix drove a second PCR of about 6 to 12 cycles. Each CDR3 protein gets one entry after TCRdb re-called the 5' RACE reads with MiXCR. This sample has over 600,000 distinct CDR3 sequences, with 56% found just once. The material sequenced was blood. These receptors were collected from a man aged 35 to 55 in good health.

V and J are TRBV27 and TRBJ2-1, with 10 bases matching TRBD1. J lost 8 bases, V lost 2 bases, and 3 bases had no gene match. The CDR3 contains 14 residues. Germline V gene sequence: CDR1 MNHEY, CDR2 SMNVEV (reference sequence). The CDR3 DNA reads as TGTGCCAGCAGTTTAGGGACAGGGGTCGATGAGCAGTTCTTC. Translating it yields CASSLGTGVDEQFF.

J is TRBJ2-5 and V is TRBV20-1; D gene unclear. The V gene lost 0 bases and the J gene lost 5 bases, with 16 bases spanning the gap. In germline, CDR1 is DFQATT, CDR2 SNEGSKA (reference sequence). This CDR3 has 15 residues. CDR3 loop: CSARESRTYAETQYF. CDR3 sequence (DNA): TGCAGTGCTAGAGAATCCAGGACCTACGCCGAGACCCAGTACTTC.

This chain joins TRBV3-1 and TRBJ2-5; the D gene could be TRBD1 or TRBD2 (6 bases each). CDR1 and CDR2 (germline): LGHDT, YNNKEL (reference sequence). Between the trimmed V and J ends, which lost 4 bases and 5 bases, there was a span of 17 bases. The CDR3 spans 15 residues. CDR3 residues: CASSRGTLRRETQYF. The CDR3 coding sequence is TGTGCCAGCAGCCGCGGGACACTAAGACGGGAGACCCAGTACTTC.

In its sample, this clonotype was seen many times. This chain links TRBV20-1 with TRBJ2-7; D might be TRBD2 (5 bases). V gave up 3 bases and J gave up 0 bases, with 6 bases separating them. CDR1 is DFQATT and CDR2 is SNEGSKA in the germline V gene (reference sequence). The CDR3 runs 12 residues. This chain's CDR3 is CSASGDSYEQYF. For the CDR3, the DNA is TGCAGTGCTAGCGGGGACTCCTACGAGCAGTACTTC.

The genes are TRBV28 and TRBJ2-5, with unresolved D. The better agreement between TRBJ2-7 and the DNA end casts doubt on the J call. This CDR3 is 15 amino acids long. The V gene's germline CDR1 is MDHEN and CDR2 SYDVKM. The CDR3 DNA sequence: TGTGCCAGCAGTTTTGCTGGGGTTCCTACCTACGAGCAGTACTTC. Its translation: CASSFAGVPTYEQYF.

The sample holds a few counts of this clonotype. The chain links TRBV11-1 to TRBJ2-7; 8 bases are shared with TRBD2. The V and J ends lost 2 bases and 2 bases, in that order; junction bases with no gene match: 2. The CDR3 is 14 amino acids. The V gene's germline CDR1 is SGHAT and CDR2 FQDESV (reference sequence). The CDR3 sequence: CASSLRGRPYEQYF. DNA for the CDR3: TGTGCCAGCAGCTTACGCGGGAGGCCCTACGAGCAGTACTTC.